This passage covers 29 T cell receptor beta chains from one sample sequenced in a study of blood T cell repertoires in COVID-19. Libraries were prepared by immunoSEQ multiplex PCR; TCRdb keeps only in-frame clonotypes and omits some of them. In the table there are approximately 300,000 clones, 70% to 90% of which are singletons. The sample consisted of PBMCs or T cells enriched from blood (not recorded which). Receptors originate from a woman younger than 45 who had recovered from COVID-19.

The chain joins TRBV5-1 to TRBJ1-2, with a possible D match to TRBD1 (6 bases). The length of the CDR3 is 13 residues. Germline V gene sequence: CDR1 SGHRS, CDR2 YFSETQ. V was clipped by 4 bases and J by 7 bases, with 14 bases between them. The CDR3 nucleotides read TGCGCCAGCAGCCCCAGGGGATCTGGTGGCTACACCTTC. Translating gives CASSPRGSGGYTF. The entire variable domain, with the rest obtained from reference TRBV5-1 and TRBJ1-2, is as follows: KAGVTQTPRYLIKTRGQQVTLSCSPISGHRSVSWYQQTPGQGLQFLFEYFSETQRNKGNFPGRFSGRQFSNSRSEMNVSTLELGDSALYLCASSPRGSGGYTFGSGTRLTVV.

The gene calls are TRBV30 and TRBJ1-3; no clear D gene. CDR1 and CDR2 from the germline V gene are GTSNPN and SVGIG (reference sequence). This CDR3 has 13 residues. V lost 1 base to trimming and J lost 4 bases, with 8 bases between them. The DNA for the CDR3 is TGTGCCTGGAGTGGACATTCAGGAAACACCATATATTTT. Translated, it gives CAWSGHSGNTIYF.

The CDR3 spells CASRGETQYF. The CDR3 nucleotides read TGTGCCAGCCGGGGAGAGACCCAGTACTTC. The chain uses TRBV19 and TRBJ2-5, with D perhaps TRBD2 (5 bases). This CDR3 has 10 residues. Germline V gene lookup returns CDR1 LNHDA and CDR2 SQIVND (reference sequence). V was trimmed by 9 bases and J by 4 bases, leaving 6 bases between them.

The rearrangement joins TRBV19 to TRBJ1-2; no clear D. This CDR3 is 15 amino acids long. Germline CDR1 is LNHDA and CDR2 is SQIVND (reference sequence). The V end was cut by 5 bases, the J end by 7 bases, with 20 bases between. CDR3 region: CASSGGPLLTIGYTF. The CDR3 bases are TGTGCCAGTAGTGGTGGCCCATTGCTAACTATTGGCTACACCTTC.

The V call is TRBV4-2, the J call TRBJ1-6, with D unresolved. V gave up 4 bases and J gave up 10 bases, with 26 bases separating them. Germline V gene lookup returns CDR1 LGHNA and CDR2 YNFKEQ. The CDR3 has 18 amino acids. CDR3 sequence reads: CASSLSPPGRIFLSPLHF. The CDR3 region has the DNA TGTGCCAGCAGCCTAAGCCCCCCGGGAAGGATTTTCTTATCACCCCTCCACTTT.

The chain has TRBV7-2 and TRBJ2-7; the match to TRBD2 covers 10 bases. The J segment lost 3 bases and the V segment lost 3 bases, leaving 5 bases of the junction unmatched. There are 15 residues in the CDR3. Germline loops: CDR1 SGHTA, CDR2 FQGNSA. CDR3 sequence (DNA): TGTGCCAGCAGCTTTCAGCGGGGGGGAGTCTACGAGCAGTACTTC. Amino acids: CASSFQRGGVYEQYF.

The rearrangement links TRBV14 to TRBJ2-7; 9 nucleotides align to TRBD1. The V gene's germline CDR1 is SGHDN and CDR2 FVKESK. CDR3 length: 14 residues. With 4 bases clipped from V and 3 bases from J, the junction kept 4 bases outside the gene matches. Here the CDR3 DNA reads TGTGCCAGCAGCCCGGGACAGGGTGACTACGAGCAGTACTTC. This gives the protein CASSPGQGDYEQYF.

The V call is TRBV2, the J call TRBJ1-1, with 11 bases that match TRBD1. The CDR3 is 15 amino acids. Germline assignment: CDR1 SNHLY and CDR2 FYNNEI. V shed 7 bases and J 5 bases; nucleotides not matched to a gene: 9. The CDR3 region has the DNA TGTGCCAGCACCCGGACAGGGGGCGTAGGAACTGAAGCTTTCTTT. It encodes CASTRTGGVGTEAFF.

This sequence joins TRBV5-1 and TRBJ1-1; 12 bases align to TRBD1. J gave up 7 bases and V 4 bases, and 8 bases lay outside the gene matches. CDR1 and CDR2 (germline): SGHRS, YFSETQ. CDR3 length: 15 residues. The CDR3 loop is CASSKSGQGAGEAFF. The CDR3 nucleotides are TGCGCCAGCAGCAAGTCGGGACAGGGGGCAGGTGAAGCTTTCTTT.

The chain combines TRBV18 with TRBJ1-2; TRBD1 might be the D (5 bases). CDR1 and CDR2 from the germline V gene are KGHSH and LQKENI. V was trimmed by 8 bases and J by 2 bases, leaving 12 bases between them. CDR3 size: 13 residues. CDR3 bases: TGTGCCAGCGCGGACACCTTAAACTATGGCTACACCTTC. Translating gives CASADTLNYGYTF. The complete variable domain, with remaining parts taken from reference TRBV18 and TRBJ1-2, reads NAGVMQNPRHLVRRRGQEARLRCSPMKGHSHVYWYRQLPEEGLKFMVYLQKENIIDESGMPKERFSAEFPKEGPSILRIQQVVRGDSAAYFCASADTLNYGYTFGSGTRLTVV.

This clone was recorded once. The chain links TRBV19 to TRBJ2-7; 9 bases match TRBD1. The CDR3 covers 14 residues. Germline CDR1 is LNHDA and CDR2 is SQIVND (reference sequence). Trimming removed 5 bases from V and 6 bases from J; junction bases left unmatched: 8. CDR3 sequence reads: CASSQGTGSGEQYF. DNA of the CDR3: TGTGCCAGTAGTCAAGGGACAGGGTCGGGCGAGCAGTACTTC.

The chain combines TRBV12-1 with TRBJ1-6. TRBV12-1 is a known pseudogene. The CDR3 runs to 14 residues. The CDR3 is CASSPRAYNSPLHF. CDR3 bases: TGTGCCAGCAGCCCTAGAGCTTATAATTCACCCCTCCACTTT.

This chain links TRBV5-1 with TRBJ1-3, with D uncertain. The CDR3 spans 15 residues. The V and J ends lost 0 bases and 1 base respectively, with 8 bases between them. CDR1 is SGHRS and CDR2 is YFSETQ in the germline V gene. The CDR3 spells CASSLGGSSGNTIYF. As DNA, the CDR3 is TGCGCCAGCAGCTTGGGAGGGAGTTCTGGAAACACCATATATTTT.

The genes are TRBV19 and TRBJ1-5; tentatively, D is TRBD1 (6 bases). The CDR3 loop spans 16 amino acids. Trimming took off 4 bases at V and 4 bases at J, with 17 bases between the two ends. CDR1 and CDR2 (germline): LNHDA, SQIVND (reference sequence). The CDR3 nucleotides read TGTGCCAGTAGTACTCAACAGGGTCGCTCTAATCAGCCCCAGCATTTT. Its translation is CASSTQQGRSNQPQHF.

The chain uses TRBV11-3 and TRBJ2-3; TRBD1 agrees at 7 bases. The CDR3 runs 14 residues. The V segment lost 5 bases and the J segment 6 bases; nucleotides outside the gene matches: 8. Germline assignment: CDR1 SGHNT and CDR2 YENEEA. The CDR3: CASSPEGGGDTQYF. The CDR3 DNA reads TGTGCCAGCAGCCCCGAAGGGGGCGGGGATACGCAGTATTTT.

The chain carries TRBV5-6 and TRBJ1-4, with 11 bases lining up with TRBD1. Germline loops: CDR1 SGHDT, CDR2 YYEEEE. The CDR3 runs 14 residues. V dropped 2 bases and J dropped 7; count of bases not matched to a gene: 1. The DNA for the CDR3 is TGTGCCAGCAGCTTCGGGACAGGGGGTGAAAAACTGTTTTTT. Translating gives CASSFGTGGEKLFF.

The CDR3 DNA reads as TGTGCCAGCAGCCTGGGCGGCGGAGCGGGCGGCTATGGCTACACCTTC. It encodes CASSLGGGAGGYGYTF. The chain employs TRBV3-1 (or the pseudogene TRBV3-2) and TRBJ1-2, with D uncertain. This CDR3 is 16 amino acids long. Germline CDR1 and CDR2: LGHDT and YNNKEL (reference sequence). V shed 4 bases and J shed 4 bases, with 19 bases lying between them.

V is TRBV3-1 (or the pseudogene TRBV3-2) and J is TRBJ2-2, with D perhaps TRBD1 (5 bases). Germline V CDR1 and CDR2: LGHDT, YNNKEL (reference sequence). This CDR3 has 15 residues. V lost 4 bases to trimming and J lost 5 bases, with 14 bases between them. CDR3 region: CASSPRTDKTGELFF. CDR3 bases: TGTGCCAGCAGCCCCCGGACGGACAAAACCGGGGAGCTGTTTTTT.

This chain links TRBV4-1 with TRBJ2-1; 7 bases agree with TRBD2. Germline CDR1 is MGHRA and CDR2 is YSYEKL. V was clipped by 3 bases and J by 3 bases; unmatched bases: 14. This CDR3 is built from 18 residues. The CDR3 reads CASSHPGGRLAVYNEQFF. CDR3 nucleotide sequence: TGCGCCAGCAGCCATCCCGGTGGGCGGCTAGCGGTCTACAATGAGCAGTTCTTC.

The chain carries TRBV2 and TRBJ1-5, with D perhaps TRBD1 (6 bases). The CDR3 loop spans 14 amino acids. The germline V and J ends were trimmed by 4 bases and 5 bases, with 12 bases remaining between them. Germline loops: CDR1 SNHLY, CDR2 FYNNEI. The CDR3 nucleotides read TGTGCCAGCAGTGTTCAGGGGATACATCAGCCCCAGCATTTT. This sequence encodes CASSVQGIHQPQHF. Supplemented by reference TRBV2 and TRBJ1-5, the full variable domain reads EPEVTQTPSHQVTQMGQEVILRCVPISNHLYFYWYRQILGQKVEFLVSFYNNEISEKSEIFDDQFSVERPDGSNFTLKIRSTKLEDSAMYFCASSVQGIHQPQHFGDGTRLSIL.

In the case of this clone: This sample also contains other DNA sequences that code for the same CDR3. The V call is TRBV10-3, the J call TRBJ2-3; D might be TRBD1 (6 bases). This CDR3 comprises 15 residues. Trimming took 2 bases from V and 1 from J, leaving 10 bases between them. Germline-derived CDR1 and CDR2 are ENHRY and SYGVKD. The CDR3 here is CAISERQGRTDTQYF. In DNA form, the CDR3 reads TGTGCCATCAGTGAGAGGCAGGGGCGCACAGATACGCAGTATTTT.

This sequence joins TRBV6-4 and TRBJ2-7; D possibly corresponds to TRBD2 (5 bases). This CDR3 is 11 amino acids long. V shed 8 bases and J shed 6 bases, with 11 bases lying between them. Per germline, CDR1 MRHNA and CDR2 SNTAGT. The CDR3 DNA is TGTGCCAGCGTGGGAGATTGCGAGCAGTACTTC. Translation: CASVGDCEQYF.

V is TRBV27 and J is TRBJ1-6; D not certain. The CDR3 totals 15 residues. Germline lookup yields CDR1 MNHEY and CDR2 SMNVEV (reference sequence). The germline V and J ends were trimmed by 8 bases and 0 bases, with 11 bases remaining between them. CDR3 bases: TGTGCCAGCGGCAGGAAAGCCTCCTATAATTCACCCCTCCACTTT. Protein sequence: CASGRKASYNSPLHF.

The V gene is TRBV29-1, the J gene TRBJ1-5; unclear D gene. The CDR3 has 14 residues. Trimming removed 4 bases at V and 1 base at J, with 11 bases between. CDR1 is SQVTM and CDR2 is ANQGSEA in the germline V gene. The CDR3 loop is CSVVEAGSNQPQHF. The CDR3 DNA follows: TGCAGCGTTGTGGAAGCCGGGAGCAATCAGCCCCAGCATTTT.

The chain employs TRBV7-6 and TRBJ2-7; 9 bases are shared with TRBD2. V shed 1 base, J shed 0 bases, and the junction held 10 bases outside the gene matches. The V gene's germline CDR1 is SGHVS and CDR2 FNYEAQ. The length of the CDR3 is 18 residues. This CDR3 reads CASSLDSGGTYRSYEQYF. CDR3 sequence (DNA): TGTGCCAGCAGCTTAGATAGCGGGGGTACCTATCGCTCCTACGAGCAGTACTTC.

The chain employs TRBV19 and TRBJ1-2; no reliable D call. Trimming removed 8 bases from V and 7 bases from J, with 14 bases in between. The CDR3 runs 12 residues. CDR1 and CDR2 (germline): LNHDA, SQIVND (reference sequence). The CDR3 protein is CASASSFRGYTF. CDR3 DNA: TGTGCCAGTGCTAGTTCGTTCCGTGGCTACACCTTC.

The rearrangement joins TRBV7-2 to TRBJ1-1; D is uncertain. CDR1 and CDR2 (germline): SGHTA, FQGNSA. CDR3 length: 14 amino acids. Trimming took 5 bases from V and 3 from J, leaving 13 bases between them. The CDR3 DNA is TGTGCCAGCAGCCCAAGGAGACCTTACACTGAAGCTTTCTTT. Its translation is CASSPRRPYTEAFF.

This chain links TRBV5-5 with TRBJ1-4, with D uncertain. The CDR3 has 13 residues. V shed 1 base and J shed 7 bases, with 8 bases lying between them. CDR1 is SGHKS and CDR2 is YYEKEE in the germline V gene (reference sequence). The CDR3 nucleotides read TGTGCCAGCAGCTTGCCGACGGGTGAAAAACTGTTTTTT. It translates to CASSLPTGEKLFF. Supplemented by reference TRBV5-5 and TRBJ1-4, the full variable domain reads DAGVTQSPTHLIKTRGQQVTLRCSPISGHKSVSWYQQVLGQGPQFIFQYYEKEERGRGNFPDRFSARQFPNYSSELNVNALLLGDSALYLCASSLPTGEKLFFGSGTQLSVL.

The chain has TRBV27 and TRBJ1-2; TRBD1 agrees at 9 bases. This CDR3 is 15 amino acids long. V lost 8 bases, J lost 6 bases, and 13 bases stayed unmatched. The V gene's germline CDR1 is MNHEY and CDR2 SMNVEV (reference sequence). The CDR3 region has the DNA TGTGCCAGCCGCCCCCGGGACAGGGATCACCATGGCTACACCTTC. Amino acids: CASRPRDRDHHGYTF.